This T cell receptor (beta chain) was recorded in a study of vaccination effects on CD4 cells after COVID-19. The CDR3 runs 16 residues. Per the germline V gene, CDR1 is SGHTA and CDR2 is FQGNSA. The ends lost 2 bases at V and 5 bases at J; junction bases unmatched: 7. Antigen-specific CD4+ T cells were expanded (with viral peptide pools) by the ViraFEST assay ahead of sequencing. CD4+ T cell isolation took place after approximately 11 days of culture. Everyone in the study got two shots of either the BNT162b2 or mRNA-1273 vaccine. Testing of the vaccine recipients showed negative nucleocapsid antibodies and no prior SARS-CoV-2 infection. Sequenced by immunoSEQ multiplex PCR; TCRdb stores in-frame clones only, minus some. The sample carries fewer than 35,000 clones, 75% to 90% recorded once. To note about this clone: Its specificity is not known.

Broader study findings: Researchers report that only 1 of 255 vaccine-induced clones in healthy vaccinees cross-reacted with common cold coronaviruses. Late in the post-vaccination period, infection-induced and vaccine-induced clones underwent marked clonal contraction.

This receptor was obtained from a human donor who received a COVID-19 vaccine. Some clones in this sample may be carry-over from other donors' samples. This chain joins TRBV7-2 and TRBJ2-2; 8 bases are a match to TRBD2. Material: CD4+ T cells from PBMCs cultured with SARS-CoV-2 spike peptides, obtained after COVID-19 vaccination. The CDR3 here is CASSLRRGGLTGELFF. In DNA, the CDR3 is TGTGCCAGCAGCTTACGCCGGGGGGGCCTGACCGGGGAGCTGTTTTTT.